The clone carrying this TCR beta chain was picked up many times. What it binds is unknown. PCR was run on genomic DNA. The TCR beta CDR3 region was amplified using 30 forward and 13 reverse primers. Via MiXCR, TCRdb re-called the multiplex PCR reads, giving one row per CDR3 protein. The repertoire holds 280,000 or so distinct CDR3 sequences, roughly 50% seen once, with about 13% in the top ten. This entry belongs to a study of type 1 and type 2 diabetes patients. Study observations and caveats: A median of one highly-expanded CD4+ clone, covering roughly 3.9% of reads, occurred in type 2 diabetes.

Germline V gene lookup returns CDR1 SGHTA and CDR2 FQGNSA. With V trimmed by 4 bases and J by 7 bases, 18 bases remained unmatched. The CDR3 totals 17 residues. This chain connects TRBV7-2 to TRBJ2-7; 8 positions match TRBD2. Sequencing input: peripheral blood mononuclear cells (PBMCs). The source of this sequence is a man aged 18-30 years with type 2 diabetes. The CDR3 is CASSYVAGSRSETEQYF. The CDR3 nucleotides are TGTGCCAGCAGCTACGTAGCGGGGTCCAGATCCGAGACGGAGCAGTACTTC.